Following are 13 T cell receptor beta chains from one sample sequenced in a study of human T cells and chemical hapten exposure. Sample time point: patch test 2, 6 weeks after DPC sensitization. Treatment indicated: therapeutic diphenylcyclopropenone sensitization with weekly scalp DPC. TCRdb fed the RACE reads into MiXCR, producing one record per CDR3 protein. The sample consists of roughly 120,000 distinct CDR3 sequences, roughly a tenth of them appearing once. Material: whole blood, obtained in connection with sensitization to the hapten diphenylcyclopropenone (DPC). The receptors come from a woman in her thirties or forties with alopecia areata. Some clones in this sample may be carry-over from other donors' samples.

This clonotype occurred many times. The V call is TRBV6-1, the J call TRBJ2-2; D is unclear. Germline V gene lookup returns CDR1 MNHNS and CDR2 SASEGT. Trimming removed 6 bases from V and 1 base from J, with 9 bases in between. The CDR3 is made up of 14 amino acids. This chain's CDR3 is CASRKAVNTGELFF. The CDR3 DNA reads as TGTGCCAGCAGGAAAGCAGTGAACACCGGGGAGCTGTTTTTT.

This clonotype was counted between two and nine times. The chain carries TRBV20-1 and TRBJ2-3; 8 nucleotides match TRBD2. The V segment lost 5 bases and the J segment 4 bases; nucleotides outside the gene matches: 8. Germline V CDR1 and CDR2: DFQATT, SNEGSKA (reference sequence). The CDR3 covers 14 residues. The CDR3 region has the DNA TGCAGTGCTGAGAACCGGGGGGGCGCAGATACGCAGTATTTT. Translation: CSAENRGGADTQYF.

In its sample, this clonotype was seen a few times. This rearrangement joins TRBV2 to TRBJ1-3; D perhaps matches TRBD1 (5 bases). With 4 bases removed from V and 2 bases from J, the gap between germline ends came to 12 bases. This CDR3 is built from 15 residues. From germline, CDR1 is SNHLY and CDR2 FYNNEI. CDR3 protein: CASSARESTGNTIYF. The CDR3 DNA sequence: TGTGCCAGCAGTGCCAGGGAGTCAACTGGAAACACCATATATTTT.

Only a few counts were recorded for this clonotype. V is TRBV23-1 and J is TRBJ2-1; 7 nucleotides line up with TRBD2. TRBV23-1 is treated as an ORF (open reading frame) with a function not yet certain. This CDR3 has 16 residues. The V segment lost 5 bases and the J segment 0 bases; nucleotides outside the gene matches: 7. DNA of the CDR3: TGCGCCAGCAGTTCTGGAGGGGAGGGCTCCTACAATGAGCAGTTCTTC. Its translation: CASSSGGEGSYNEQFF.

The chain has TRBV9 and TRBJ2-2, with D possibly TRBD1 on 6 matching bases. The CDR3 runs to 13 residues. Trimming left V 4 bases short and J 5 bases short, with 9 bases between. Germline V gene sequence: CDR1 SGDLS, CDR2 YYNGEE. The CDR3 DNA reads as TGTGCCAGCAGCTTCAGGGGAACCGGGGAGCTGTTTTTT. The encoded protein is CASSFRGTGELFF.

The CDR3 loop is CASSWSTGVRNSPLHF. The DNA of the CDR3 is TGTGCCAGCAGCTGGAGCACAGGGGTCAGGAATTCACCCCTCCACTTT. This chain links TRBV7-2 with TRBJ1-6, with TRBD1 matching 7 bases. Germline V CDR1 and CDR2: SGHTA, FQGNSA. Losses at the gene ends were 4 bases for V and 7 bases for J; bases not matched to a gene: 10. The CDR3 contains 16 residues.

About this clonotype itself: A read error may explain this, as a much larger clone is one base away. In nucleotides, the CDR3 is TGTGCCAGCAGCCAAGAGCATGACCCCCACACCGGGGAGCTGTTTTTT. It specifies CASSQEHDPHTGELFF. The chain is built from TRBV4-2 and TRBJ2-2; D gene uncertain. This CDR3 is 16 amino acids long. The germline CDR1 and CDR2 sequences are LGHNA and YNFKEQ. V was pared by 0 bases and J by 3 bases, with 11 bases between.

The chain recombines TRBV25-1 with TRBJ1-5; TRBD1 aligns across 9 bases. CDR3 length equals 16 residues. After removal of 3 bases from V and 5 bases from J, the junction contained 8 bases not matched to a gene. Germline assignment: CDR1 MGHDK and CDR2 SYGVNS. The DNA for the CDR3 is TGTGCCAGCAGTGACACAGGGGGCGGGGATGATCAGCCCCAGCATTTT. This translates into CASSDTGGGDDQPQHF.

CDR3 coding DNA: TGTGCCAGCAGTTCTTCAATACGACAGGGGATAGAGACCCAGTACTTC. Protein: CASSSSIRQGIETQYF. The V gene is TRBV12-3 or TRBV12-4, the J gene TRBJ2-5, with 8 bases aligning to TRBD1. J lost 4 bases, V lost 4 bases, and 11 bases had no gene match. The CDR3 totals 16 residues.

In DNA form, the CDR3 reads TGTGCCAGCAGCCCACCGGGACAGCCGAACACCGGGGAGCTGTTTTTT. It translates to CASSPPGQPNTGELFF. The chain is built from TRBV6-2 or TRBV6-3 and TRBJ2-2, with 7 bases matching TRBD1. J gave up 0 bases and V 6 bases, and 7 bases lay outside the gene matches. Germline CDR1 is MNHEY and CDR2 is SVGEGT. The CDR3 runs to 16 residues.

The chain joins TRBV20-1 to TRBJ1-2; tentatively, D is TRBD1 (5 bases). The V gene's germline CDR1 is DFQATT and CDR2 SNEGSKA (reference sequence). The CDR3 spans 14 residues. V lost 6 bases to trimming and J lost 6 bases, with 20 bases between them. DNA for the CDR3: TGCAGTGCCATTAGAGCTACAGGCGAAAATGGCTACACCTTC. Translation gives CSAIRATGENGYTF.

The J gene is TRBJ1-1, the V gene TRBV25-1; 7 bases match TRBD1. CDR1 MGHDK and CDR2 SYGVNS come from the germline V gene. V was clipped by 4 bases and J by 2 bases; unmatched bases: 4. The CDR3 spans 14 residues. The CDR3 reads CASSATGVNTEAFF. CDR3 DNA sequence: TGTGCCAGCAGTGCCACAGGGGTAAACACTGAAGCTTTCTTT.

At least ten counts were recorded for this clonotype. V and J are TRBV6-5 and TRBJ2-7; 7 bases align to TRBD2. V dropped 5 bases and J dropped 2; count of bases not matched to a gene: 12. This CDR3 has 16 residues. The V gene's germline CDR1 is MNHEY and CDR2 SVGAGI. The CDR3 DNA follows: TGTGCCAGCAGTCCCCAGGGAGGGAATAGGGCCTACGAGCAGTACTTC. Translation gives CASSPQGGNRAYEQYF.